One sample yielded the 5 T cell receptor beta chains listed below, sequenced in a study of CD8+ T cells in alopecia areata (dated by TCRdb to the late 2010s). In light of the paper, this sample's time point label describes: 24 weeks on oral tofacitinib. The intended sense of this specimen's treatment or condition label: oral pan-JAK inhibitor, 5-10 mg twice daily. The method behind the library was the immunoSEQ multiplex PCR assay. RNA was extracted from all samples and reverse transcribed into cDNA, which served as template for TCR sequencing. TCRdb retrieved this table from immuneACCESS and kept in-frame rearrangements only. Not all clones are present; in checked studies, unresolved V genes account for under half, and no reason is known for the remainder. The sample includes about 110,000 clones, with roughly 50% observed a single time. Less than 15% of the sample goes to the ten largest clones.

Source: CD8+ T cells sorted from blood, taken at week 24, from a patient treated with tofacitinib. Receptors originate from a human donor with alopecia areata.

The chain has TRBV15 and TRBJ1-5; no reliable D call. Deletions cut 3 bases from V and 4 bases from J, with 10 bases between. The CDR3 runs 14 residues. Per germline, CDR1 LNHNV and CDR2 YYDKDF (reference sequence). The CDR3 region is CATSSSRINQPQHF. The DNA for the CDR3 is TGTGCCACCAGCAGCTCTAGGATTAATCAGCCCCAGCATTTT.

The CDR3 is CASSPILQRLYGYTF. CDR3 bases: TGTGCCAGCAGCCCTATTCTCCAAAGGCTTTATGGCTACACCTTC. The chain employs TRBV7-9 and TRBJ1-2; no firm D call. The CDR3 length is 15 residues. Germline assignment: CDR1 SEHNR and CDR2 FQNEAQ (reference sequence). V was pared by 5 bases and J by 5 bases, with 18 bases between.

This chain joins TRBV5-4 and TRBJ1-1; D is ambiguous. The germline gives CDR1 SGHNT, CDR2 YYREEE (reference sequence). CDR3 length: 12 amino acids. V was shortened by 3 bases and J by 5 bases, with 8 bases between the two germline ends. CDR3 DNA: TGTGCCAGCAGCTCGGATGCAACTGAAGCTTTCTTT. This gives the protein CASSSDATEAFF.

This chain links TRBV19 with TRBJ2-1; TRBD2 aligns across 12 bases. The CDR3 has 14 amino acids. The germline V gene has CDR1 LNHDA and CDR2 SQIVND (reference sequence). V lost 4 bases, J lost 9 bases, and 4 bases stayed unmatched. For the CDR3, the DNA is TGTGCCAGTAGTAGTCTAGCGGGGGGGCTTGAGCAGTTCTTC. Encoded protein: CASSSLAGGLEQFF. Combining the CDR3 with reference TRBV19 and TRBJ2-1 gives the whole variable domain DGGITQSPKYLFRKEGQNVTLSCEQNLNHDAMYWYRQDPGQGLRLIYYSQIVNDFQKGDIAEGYSVSREKKESFPLTVTSAQKNPTAFYLCASSSLAGGLEQFFGPGTRLTVL.

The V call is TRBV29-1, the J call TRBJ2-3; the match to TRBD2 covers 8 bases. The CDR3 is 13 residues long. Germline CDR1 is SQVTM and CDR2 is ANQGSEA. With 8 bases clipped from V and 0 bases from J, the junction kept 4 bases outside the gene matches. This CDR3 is CSLRGGSTDTQYF. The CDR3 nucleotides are TGCAGCCTCCGGGGGGGTAGCACAGATACGCAGTATTTT.